This TCR beta chain is drawn from a study of blood T cell repertoires in COVID-19. This table comes from immunoSEQ multiplex PCR, and its TCRdb copy is limited to in-frame clones, with some not included. Among about 130,000 clones listed, about 90% were seen once. The germline V gene has CDR1 KGHDR and CDR2 SFDVKD. Trimming cost V 9 bases and J 4 bases, with 17 bases left between them. The CDR3 runs to 14 residues. The sequenced material came from peripheral blood. The receptor was derived from an older woman with acute or convalescent COVID-19. The chain carries TRBV24-1 and TRBJ1-2; D may be TRBD1 (6 bases). CDR3 sequence: CATAEQGNPYGYTF. For the CDR3, the DNA is TGTGCCACCGCCGAGCAGGGGAATCCCTATGGCTACACCTTC.